This TCR beta chain was profiled in a study of CD4+ T cells in melanoma. Study-wide findings and caveats: In melanoma, neoantigen-specific CD4+ T cells reportedly differed in differentiation state. CD8+ T cell, macrophage and B cell function reportedly correlated with neoantigen-specific CD4+ T cells.

This clone was detected a few times. Its antigen remains unidentified. The repertoire was sequenced with immunoSEQ multiplex PCR; TCRdb's copy has only in-frame clones and lacks some. The sample yields 13,000 or so clones, around 72% seen once. The specimen sequenced was cells from a culture (not recorded whether cultured in vitro). The origin of this receptor is a human donor with melanoma.

This chain's CDR3 is CASSQQGARSTEAFF. The CDR3, as DNA: TGTGCCAGCAGTCAACAGGGGGCCAGGAGCACTGAAGCTTTCTTT. This chain uses TRBV2 with TRBJ1-1; the match to TRBD1 covers 9 bases. The CDR3 extends over 15 amino acids. Per the germline V gene, CDR1 is SNHLY and CDR2 is FYNNEI. V shed 5 bases, J shed 4 bases, and the junction held 8 bases outside the gene matches.